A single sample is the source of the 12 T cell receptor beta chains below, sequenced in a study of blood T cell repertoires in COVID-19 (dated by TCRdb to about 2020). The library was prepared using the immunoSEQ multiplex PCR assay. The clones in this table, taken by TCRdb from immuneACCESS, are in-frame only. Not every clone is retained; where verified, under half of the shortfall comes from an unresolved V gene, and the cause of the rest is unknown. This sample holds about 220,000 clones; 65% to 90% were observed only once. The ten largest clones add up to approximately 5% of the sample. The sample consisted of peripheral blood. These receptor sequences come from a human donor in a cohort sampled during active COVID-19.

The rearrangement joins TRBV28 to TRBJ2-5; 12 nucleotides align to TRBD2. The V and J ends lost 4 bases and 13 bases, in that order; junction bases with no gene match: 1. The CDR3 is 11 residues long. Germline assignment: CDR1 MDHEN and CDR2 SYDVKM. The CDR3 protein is CASSSLAGGYF. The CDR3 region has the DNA TGTGCCAGCAGTTCACTAGCGGGAGGGTACTTC.

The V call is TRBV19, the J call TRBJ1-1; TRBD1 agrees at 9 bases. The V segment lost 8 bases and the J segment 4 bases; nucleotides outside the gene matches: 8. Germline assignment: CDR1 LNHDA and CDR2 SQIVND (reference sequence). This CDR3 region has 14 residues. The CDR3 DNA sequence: TGTGCCAGTGGAAACAGGGGGCTGGTCACTGAAGCTTTCTTT. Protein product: CASGNRGLVTEAFF.

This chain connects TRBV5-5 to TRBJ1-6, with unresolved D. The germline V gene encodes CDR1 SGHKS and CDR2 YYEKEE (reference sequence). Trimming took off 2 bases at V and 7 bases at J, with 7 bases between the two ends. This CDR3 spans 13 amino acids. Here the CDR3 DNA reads TGTGCCAGCAGCTTATACAGAAATTCACCCCTCCACTTT. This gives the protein CASSLYRNSPLHF.

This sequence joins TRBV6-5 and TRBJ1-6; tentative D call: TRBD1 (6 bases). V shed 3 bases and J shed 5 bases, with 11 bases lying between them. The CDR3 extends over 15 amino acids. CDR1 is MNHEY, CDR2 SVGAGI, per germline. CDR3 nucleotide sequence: TGTGCCAGCAGTTATGAGGGACACCATAATTCACCCCTCCACTTT. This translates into CASSYEGHHNSPLHF.

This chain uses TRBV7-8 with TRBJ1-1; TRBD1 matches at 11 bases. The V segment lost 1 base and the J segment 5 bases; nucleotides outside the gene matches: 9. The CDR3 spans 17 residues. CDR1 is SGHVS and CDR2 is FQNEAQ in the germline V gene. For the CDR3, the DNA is TGTGCCAGCAGCTTAGGGGACAGGGGGAGGGTGTGGACTGAAGCTTTCTTT. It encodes CASSLGDRGRVWTEAFF. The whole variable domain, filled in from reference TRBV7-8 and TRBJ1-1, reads GAGVSQSPRYKVAKRGQDVALRCDPISGHVSLFWYQQALGQGPEFLTYFQNEAQLDKSGLPSDRFFAERPEGSVSTLKIQRTQQEDSAVYLCASSLGDRGRVWTEAFFGQGTRLTVV.

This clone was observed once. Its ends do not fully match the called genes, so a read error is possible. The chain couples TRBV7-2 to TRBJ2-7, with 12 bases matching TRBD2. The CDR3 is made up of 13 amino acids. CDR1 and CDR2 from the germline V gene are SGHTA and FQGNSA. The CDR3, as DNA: TGTGCCAGCAGCTACACCCGGACTAGCGGGATAATCTTC. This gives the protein CASSYTRTSGIIF.

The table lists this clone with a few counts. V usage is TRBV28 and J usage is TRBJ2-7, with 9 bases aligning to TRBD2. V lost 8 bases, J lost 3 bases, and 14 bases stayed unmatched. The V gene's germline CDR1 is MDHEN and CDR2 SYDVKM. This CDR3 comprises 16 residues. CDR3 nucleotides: TGTGCCAGCGGAGTGAACGGCGGGAGGGCCTTCTACGAGCAGTACTTC. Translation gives CASGVNGGRAFYEQYF.

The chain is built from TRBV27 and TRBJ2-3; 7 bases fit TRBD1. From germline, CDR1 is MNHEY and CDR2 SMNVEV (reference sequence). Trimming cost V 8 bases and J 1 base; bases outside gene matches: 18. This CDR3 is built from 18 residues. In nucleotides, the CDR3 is TGTGCCAGCTCCTATGGCCCCCGACAGGGTTCGCGCACAGATACGCAGTATTTT. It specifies CASSYGPRQGSRTDTQYF.

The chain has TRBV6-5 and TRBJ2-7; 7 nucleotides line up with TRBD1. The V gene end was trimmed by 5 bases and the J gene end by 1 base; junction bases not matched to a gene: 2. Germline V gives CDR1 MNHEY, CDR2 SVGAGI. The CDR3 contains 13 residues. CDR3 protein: CASSMGQSYEQYF. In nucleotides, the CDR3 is TGTGCCAGCAGTATGGGACAGTCCTACGAGCAGTACTTC.

CDR3 in amino acids: CASSDFGGGINEQFF. In DNA form, the CDR3 reads TGTGCCAGCAGTGACTTCGGGGGAGGGATCAATGAGCAGTTCTTC. The chain links TRBV6-4 to TRBJ2-1; TRBD2 aligns across 7 bases. Trimming took 1 base from V and 6 from J; bases not matched to a gene: 6. This CDR3 spans 15 amino acids. CDR1 is MRHNA and CDR2 is SNTAGT in the germline V gene.

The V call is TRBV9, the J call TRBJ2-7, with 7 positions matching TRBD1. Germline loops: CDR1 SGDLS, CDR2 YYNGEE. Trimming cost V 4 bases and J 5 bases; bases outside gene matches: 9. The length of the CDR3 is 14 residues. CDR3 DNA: TGTGCCAGCAGCCCACCGACAGGGCTCCACGAGCAGTACTTC. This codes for CASSPPTGLHEQYF.

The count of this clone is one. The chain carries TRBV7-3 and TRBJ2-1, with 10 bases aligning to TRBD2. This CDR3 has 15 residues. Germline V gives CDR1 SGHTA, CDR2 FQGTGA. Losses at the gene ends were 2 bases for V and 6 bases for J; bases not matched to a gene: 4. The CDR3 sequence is CASSLGTSGTNEQFF. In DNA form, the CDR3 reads TGTGCCAGCAGCTTAGGAACTAGCGGGACCAATGAGCAGTTCTTC.